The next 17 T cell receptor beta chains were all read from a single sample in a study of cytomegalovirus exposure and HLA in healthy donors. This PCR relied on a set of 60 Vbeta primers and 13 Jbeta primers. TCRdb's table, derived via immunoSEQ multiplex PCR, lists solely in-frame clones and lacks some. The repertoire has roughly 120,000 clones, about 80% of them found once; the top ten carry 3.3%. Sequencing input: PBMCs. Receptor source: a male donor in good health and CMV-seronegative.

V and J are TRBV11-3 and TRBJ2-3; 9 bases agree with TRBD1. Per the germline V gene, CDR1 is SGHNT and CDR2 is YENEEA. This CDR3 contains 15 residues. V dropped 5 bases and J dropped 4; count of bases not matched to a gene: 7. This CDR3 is CASSQGQGGADTQYF. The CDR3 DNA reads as TGTGCCAGCAGCCAGGGACAGGGAGGCGCAGATACGCAGTATTTT.

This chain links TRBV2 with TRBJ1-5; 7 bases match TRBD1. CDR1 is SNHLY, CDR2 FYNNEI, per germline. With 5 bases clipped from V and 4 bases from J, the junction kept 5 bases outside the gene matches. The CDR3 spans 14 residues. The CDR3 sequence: CASSRQGGNQPQHF. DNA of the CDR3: TGTGCCAGCAGTCGACAGGGTGGGAATCAGCCCCAGCATTTT.

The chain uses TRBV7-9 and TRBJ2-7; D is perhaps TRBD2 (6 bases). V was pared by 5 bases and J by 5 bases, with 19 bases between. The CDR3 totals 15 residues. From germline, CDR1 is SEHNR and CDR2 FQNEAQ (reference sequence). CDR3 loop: CASSPGWEEGHEQYF. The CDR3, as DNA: TGTGCCAGCAGCCCAGGGTGGGAGGAGGGCCACGAGCAGTACTTC.

CDR3 DNA: TGTGCCAGTAGTCCCACAGGGGGCAAGGACTACGAGCAGTACTTC. Translation: CASSPTGGKDYEQYF. The chain couples TRBV19 to TRBJ2-7, with 9 bases matching TRBD1. The germline CDR1 and CDR2 sequences are LNHDA and SQIVND (reference sequence). This CDR3 comprises 15 residues. The V and J ends lost 5 bases and 3 bases, in that order; junction bases with no gene match: 8.

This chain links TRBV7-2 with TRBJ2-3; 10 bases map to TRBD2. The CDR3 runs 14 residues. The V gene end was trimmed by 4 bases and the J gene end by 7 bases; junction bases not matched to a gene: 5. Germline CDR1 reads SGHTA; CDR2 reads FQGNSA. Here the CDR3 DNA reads TGTGCCAGCAGCTCTAGCGGGGGACTCAATACGCAGTATTTT. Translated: CASSSSGGLNTQYF.

The CDR3: CASSQGIQFQETQYF. CDR3 nucleotides: TGTGCCAGCAGCCAAGGAATACAGTTCCAAGAGACCCAGTACTTC. The chain combines TRBV14 with TRBJ2-5, with D hard to call. Trimming cost V 1 base and J 1 base, with 10 bases left between them. Per germline, CDR1 SGHDN and CDR2 FVKESK. CDR3 length: 15 residues.

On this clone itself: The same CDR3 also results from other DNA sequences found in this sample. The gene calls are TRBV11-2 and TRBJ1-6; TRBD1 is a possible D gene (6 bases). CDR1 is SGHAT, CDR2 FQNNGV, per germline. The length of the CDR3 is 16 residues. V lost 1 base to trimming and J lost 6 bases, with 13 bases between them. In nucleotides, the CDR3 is TGTGCCAGCAGCTTAGGAACAGGGCCAGGTAATTCACCCCTCCACTTT. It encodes CASSLGTGPGNSPLHF.

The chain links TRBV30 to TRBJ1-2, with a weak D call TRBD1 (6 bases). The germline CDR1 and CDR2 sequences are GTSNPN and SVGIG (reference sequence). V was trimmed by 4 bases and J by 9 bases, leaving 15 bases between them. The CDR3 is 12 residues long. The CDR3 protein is CAWTPGEKSYTF. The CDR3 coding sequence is TGTGCCTGGACCCCAGGGGAGAAAAGCTACACCTTC.

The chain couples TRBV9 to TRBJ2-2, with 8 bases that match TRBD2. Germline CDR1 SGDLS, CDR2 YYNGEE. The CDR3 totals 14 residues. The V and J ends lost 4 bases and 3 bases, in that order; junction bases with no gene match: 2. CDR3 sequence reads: CASSSGGHTGELFF. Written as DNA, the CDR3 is TGTGCCAGCAGCTCGGGGGGGCACACCGGGGAGCTGTTTTTT.

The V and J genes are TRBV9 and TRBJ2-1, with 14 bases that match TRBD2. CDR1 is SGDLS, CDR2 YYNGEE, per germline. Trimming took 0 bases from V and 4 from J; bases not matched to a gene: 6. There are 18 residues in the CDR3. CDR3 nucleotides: TGTGCCAGCAGCGTAGGACTAGCGGGAGGGCCTTCTTACAATGAGCAGTTCTTC. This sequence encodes CASSVGLAGGPSYNEQFF.

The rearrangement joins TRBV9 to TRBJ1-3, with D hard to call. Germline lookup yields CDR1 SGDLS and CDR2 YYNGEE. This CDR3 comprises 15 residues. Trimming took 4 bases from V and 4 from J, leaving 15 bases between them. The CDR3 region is CASSPTAGKGNTIYF. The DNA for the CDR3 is TGTGCCAGCAGCCCCACCGCCGGGAAGGGAAACACCATATATTTT.

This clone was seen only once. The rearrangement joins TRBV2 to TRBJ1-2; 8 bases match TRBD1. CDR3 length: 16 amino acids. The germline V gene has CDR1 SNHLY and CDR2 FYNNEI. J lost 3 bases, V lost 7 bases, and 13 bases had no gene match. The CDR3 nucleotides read TGTGCCAGCACCGCTGACATGGACAGGGTCTACTATGGCTACACCTTC. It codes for CASTADMDRVYYGYTF.

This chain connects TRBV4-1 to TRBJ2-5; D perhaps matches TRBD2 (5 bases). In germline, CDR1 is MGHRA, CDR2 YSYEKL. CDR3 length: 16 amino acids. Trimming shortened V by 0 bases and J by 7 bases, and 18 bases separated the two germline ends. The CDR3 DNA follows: TGCGCCAGCAGCCAAGATTTGGGAGATCTTTCGGGGACCCAGTACTTC. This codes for CASSQDLGDLSGTQYF.

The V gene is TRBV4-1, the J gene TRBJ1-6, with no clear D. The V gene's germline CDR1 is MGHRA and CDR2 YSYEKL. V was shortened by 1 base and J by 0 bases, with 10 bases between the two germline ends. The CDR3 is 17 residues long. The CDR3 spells CASSQVEGSSYNSPLHF. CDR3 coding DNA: TGCGCCAGCAGCCAAGTGGAAGGGAGCTCCTATAATTCACCCCTCCACTTT.

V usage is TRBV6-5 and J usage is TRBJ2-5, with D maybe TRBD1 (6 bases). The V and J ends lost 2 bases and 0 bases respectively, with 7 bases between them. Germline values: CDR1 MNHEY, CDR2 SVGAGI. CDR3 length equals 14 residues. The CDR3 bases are TGTGCCAGCAGTTACGGGGGCTACCAAGAGACCCAGTACTTC. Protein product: CASSYGGYQETQYF.

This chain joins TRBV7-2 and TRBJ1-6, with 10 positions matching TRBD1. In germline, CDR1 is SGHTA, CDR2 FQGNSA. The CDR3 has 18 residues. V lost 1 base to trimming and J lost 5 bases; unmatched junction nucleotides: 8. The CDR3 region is CASSLGNAGTGDNSPLHF. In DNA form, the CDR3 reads TGTGCCAGCAGCTTAGGAAATGCTGGGACAGGGGATAATTCACCCCTCCACTTT.

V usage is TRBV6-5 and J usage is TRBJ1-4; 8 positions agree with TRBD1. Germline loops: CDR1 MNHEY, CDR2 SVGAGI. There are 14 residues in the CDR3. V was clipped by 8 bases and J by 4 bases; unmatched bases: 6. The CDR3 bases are TGTGCCAGCGGTGGACAGGGAAGTAATGAAAAACTGTTTTTT. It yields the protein CASGGQGSNEKLFF.